These T cell receptor beta chains were read from a single sample in a study of T cell repertoires in cytomegalovirus infection. No antigens are known for them. Each CDR3 protein gets one entry after TCRdb re-called the reads with MiXCR. The data show 75,000 to 100,000 distinct CDR3 sequences, 25% to 30% seen once. This specimen was CD8+ T cells from cultured PBMCs, taken from culture after CMV antigen stimulation. The receptors derive from a human donor in good health (CMV status not recorded). Some clones in this sample may be carry-over from other donors' samples. Both conserved end residues are part of each CDR3.

V	length	CDR3
TRBV27	12	CASRGVNTEAFF
TRBV5-4	14	CASSFPGTDYGYTF
TRBV6-6	16	CASSYSIGTSNQPQHF
TRBV4-1	15	CASSQDWGQNYGYTF
TRBV20-1	13	CSALGRDQGTQYF
TRBV12-3/TRBV12-4	18	CASTWVAGRGYSLDEQYF
TRBV20-1	14	CSARSYRGTDTQYF
TRBV6-6	17	CASSTITDRGPLYEQYF
TRBV12-3/TRBV12-4	14	CASSFYGLNQPQHF
TRBV7-8	19	CASSLRGTTGLDGNQPQHF
TRBV24-1	11	CATSDAYEQYF
TRBV7-8	14	CASSWTGQSYEQYF
TRBV12-5	16	CASGAPGVSSGETQYF
TRBV19	14	CASSIVQAHNEQFF
TRBV11-2	13	CASSYAPGQDKYF
TRBV7-2	13	CASRDGVNYGYTF
TRBV13	15	CASSFSRRTNTEAFF
TRBV2	14	CASKGGTPGGKLFF
TRBV7-7	16	CASSAAGTSFYNEQFF
TRBV28	16	CASSLTGTVENTEAFF
TRBV12-3/TRBV12-4	18	CASSFGELGGQFTDTQYF
TRBV19	17	CASSIIVERGGHNEQFF
TRBV19	14	CATKERGYYYEQYF
TRBV7-6	15	CASSPDRGRTGELFF
TRBV19	14	CASSPWSGSTEAFF
TRBV5-6	13	CASSLATGGEAFF
TRBV14	19	CASSHDHRDRVLGANVLTF
TRBV9	14	CASSVYAEGNEQFF
TRBV30	12	CAHEKDGETQYF
TRBV9	13	CASSTGQLNGYTF
TRBV19	16	CASSERDREWNTEAFF
TRBV3-1	17	CASSQEGTARFRYEQYF
TRBV5-5	15	CASRRTELSGNTIYF
TRBV19	15	CASRELPLFNYGYTF
TRBV4-1	13	CASSQEEGYEQYF
TRBV7-8	13	CASSLERNSPLHF
TRBV7-8	15	CASSPIGDSAFEAFF
TRBV29-1	13	CSVVGGSGNTIYF
TRBV6-6	13	CASSQTGVETQYF
TRBV7-2	12	CASSPFSDEQFF
TRBV11-3	13	CASSLGSGETQYF
TRBV19	15	CASSIDRSGFTEAFF
TRBV7-9	15	CASSSWTQVGTEAFF